Listed below are T cell receptor beta chains from one sample, sequenced in a study of T-cell reconstitution after alpha-beta-depleted transplantation in children. TCRdb reanalysed the PCR reads using MiXCR and keeps one entry per CDR3 protein. The sample yields about 300,000 distinct CDR3 sequences, over 7.5% seen once. Sample: peripheral blood, taken 360 days after TCRalphabeta/CD19-depleted stem cell transplant. The receptors here all came from a female patient aged 2-10 years who had a stem cell transplant for Fanconi anemia, so the T cells may come from the graft donor. CDR3s include the opening cysteine and the closing phenylalanine or tryptophan. D genes are given only for firm matches. The size of a clone is reported for some rows only, either as once, few or many, or as a class for expanded clones.

j_call: TRBJ2-6; v_call: TRBV27; d_call: -; clone_size: many; cdr3_length: 19; cdr3_aa: CASSQNGGTAVSGANVLTF; cdr3_nt: TGTGCCAGCAGTCAGAATGGGGGGACAGCTGTCTCTGGGGCCAACGTCCTGACTTTC
j_call: TRBJ1-2; v_call: TRBV7-9; d_call: -; clone_size: many; cdr3_length: 17; cdr3_aa: CASSLSRIGGLGYGYTF; cdr3_nt: TGTGCCAGCAGCTTATCCCGTATTGGGGGGCTTGGATATGGCTACACCTTC
j_call: TRBJ2-5; v_call: TRBV15; d_call: -; clone_size: many; cdr3_length: 14; cdr3_aa: CATSRDQGGETQYF; cdr3_nt: TGTGCCACCAGCAGGGATCAGGGTGGCGAGACCCAGTACTTC
j_call: TRBJ2-7; v_call: TRBV24-1; d_call: -; clone_size: few; cdr3_length: 18; cdr3_aa: CATSDLGQMIPNSYEQYF; cdr3_nt: TGTGCCACCAGTGATTTGGGACAGATGATACCTAACTCCTACGAGCAGTACTTC
j_call: TRBJ2-7; v_call: TRBV28; d_call: TRBD2; clone_size: few; cdr3_length: 15; cdr3_aa: CASSLALAGGREQYF; cdr3_nt: TGTGCCAGCAGTTTAGCGCTAGCGGGAGGTCGCGAGCAGTACTTC
j_call: TRBJ2-7; v_call: TRBV27; d_call: -; clone_size: few; cdr3_length: 15; cdr3_aa: CASSSSGETTYEQYF; cdr3_nt: TGTGCCAGCAGTTCCTCAGGGGAGACAACCTACGAGCAGTACTTC
j_call: TRBJ1-2; v_call: TRBV20-1; d_call: -; clone_size: few; cdr3_length: 12; cdr3_aa: CSAEGMDYGYTF; cdr3_nt: TGCAGTGCTGAGGGGATGGACTATGGCTACACCTTC
j_call: TRBJ2-5; v_call: TRBV5-1; d_call: TRBD2; clone_size: many; cdr3_length: 15; cdr3_aa: CASSSTSGLGETQYF; cdr3_nt: TGCGCCAGCAGCTCGACTAGCGGCCTGGGAGAGACCCAGTACTTC
j_call: TRBJ2-1; v_call: TRBV29-1; d_call: TRBD2; clone_size: many; cdr3_length: 13; cdr3_aa: CSVYSGGRNEQFF; cdr3_nt: TGCAGCGTTTATAGCGGGGGTAGGAATGAGCAGTTCTTC
j_call: TRBJ2-2; v_call: TRBV20-1; d_call: TRBD2; clone_size: few; cdr3_length: 16; cdr3_aa: CSARDWGGRWAGELFF; cdr3_nt: TGCAGTGCTAGAGATTGGGGCGGGAGGTGGGCCGGGGAGCTGTTTTTT
j_call: TRBJ2-1; v_call: TRBV20-1; d_call: -; clone_size: -; cdr3_length: 11; cdr3_aa: CSARLYNEQFF; cdr3_nt: TGCAGTGCTAGACTTTACAATGAGCAGTTCTTC
j_call: TRBJ2-2; v_call: TRBV20-1; d_call: TRBD2; clone_size: -; cdr3_length: 14; cdr3_aa: CSAQRGQATGELFF; cdr3_nt: TGCAGTGCCCAGCGGGGGCAAGCAACCGGGGAGCTGTTTTTT
j_call: TRBJ2-1; v_call: TRBV9; d_call: -; clone_size: few; cdr3_length: 15; cdr3_aa: CASSGGSGLYNEQFF; cdr3_nt: TGTGCCAGCAGTGGGGGCAGCGGACTGTACAATGAGCAGTTCTTC
j_call: TRBJ2-7; v_call: TRBV4-2; d_call: TRBD1; clone_size: many; cdr3_length: 15; cdr3_aa: CASSQADRAYYEQYF; cdr3_nt: TGTGCCAGCAGCCAAGCAGACAGGGCCTATTACGAGCAGTACTTC
j_call: TRBJ2-7; v_call: TRBV12-3/TRBV12-4; d_call: -; clone_size: many; cdr3_length: 13; cdr3_aa: CASSLSGFYEQYF; cdr3_nt: TGTGCCAGCAGTTTGAGTGGATTCTACGAGCAGTACTTC
j_call: TRBJ2-1; v_call: TRBV20-1; d_call: -; clone_size: many; cdr3_length: 15; cdr3_aa: CSARGVPTPYNEQFF; cdr3_nt: TGCAGTGCTAGAGGAGTCCCGACCCCATACAATGAGCAGTTCTTC
j_call: TRBJ2-3; v_call: TRBV7-9; d_call: -; clone_size: many; cdr3_length: 12; cdr3_aa: CASSSGLGPQYF; cdr3_nt: TGTGCCAGCAGCTCCGGACTGGGTCCGCAGTATTTT
j_call: TRBJ2-7; v_call: TRBV7-9; d_call: -; clone_size: -; cdr3_length: 16; cdr3_aa: CASSLALDGHSYEQYF; cdr3_nt: TGTGCCAGCAGCTTAGCGCTAGACGGACACTCCTACGAGCAGTACTTC
j_call: TRBJ2-7; v_call: TRBV14; d_call: -; clone_size: -; cdr3_length: 15; cdr3_aa: CASSQAGTLSYEQYF; cdr3_nt: TGTGCCAGCAGCCAAGCAGGTACCCTCTCCTACGAGCAGTACTTC
j_call: TRBJ2-1; v_call: TRBV12-3/TRBV12-4; d_call: TRBD1; clone_size: many; cdr3_length: 12; cdr3_aa: CASSLPGTGPIF; cdr3_nt: TGTGCCAGCAGTCTTCCCGGGACAGGGCCAATCTTC
j_call: TRBJ2-1; v_call: TRBV7-8; d_call: -; clone_size: many; cdr3_length: 12; cdr3_aa: CASRVTGHEQFF; cdr3_nt: TGTGCCAGCAGAGTTACAGGGCATGAGCAGTTCTTC
j_call: TRBJ1-1; v_call: TRBV12-3/TRBV12-4; d_call: TRBD1; clone_size: many; cdr3_length: 17; cdr3_aa: CASSTHRGRVGGTEAFF; cdr3_nt: TGTGCCAGCAGTACACACAGGGGACGAGTAGGTGGGACTGAAGCTTTCTTT
j_call: TRBJ1-2; v_call: TRBV7-2; d_call: -; clone_size: few; cdr3_length: 11; cdr3_aa: CASSDLYGYTF; cdr3_nt: TGTGCCAGCAGCGATCTCTATGGCTACACCTTC
j_call: TRBJ2-7; v_call: TRBV20-1; d_call: TRBD1; clone_size: -; cdr3_length: 13; cdr3_aa: CSASITGGYEQYF; cdr3_nt: TGCAGTGCTAGTATAACAGGGGGCTACGAGCAGTACTTC
j_call: TRBJ2-1; v_call: TRBV7-8; d_call: -; clone_size: few; cdr3_length: 15; cdr3_aa: CASSLAGTPNNEQFF; cdr3_nt: TGTGCCAGCAGCTTAGCTGGGACGCCGAACAATGAGCAGTTCTTC
j_call: TRBJ1-5; v_call: TRBV20-1; d_call: -; clone_size: -; cdr3_length: 16; cdr3_aa: CSAWDPRPVRNQPQHF; cdr3_nt: TGCAGTGCCTGGGACCCCCGGCCCGTACGAAATCAGCCCCAGCATTTT
j_call: TRBJ2-2; v_call: TRBV11-2; d_call: -; clone_size: -; cdr3_length: 14; cdr3_aa: CATRVRENTGELFF; cdr3_nt: TGTGCCACCAGGGTCCGAGAGAACACCGGGGAGCTGTTTTTT
j_call: TRBJ2-1; v_call: TRBV7-9; d_call: -; clone_size: many; cdr3_length: 15; cdr3_aa: CASSLSLSGYNEQFF; cdr3_nt: TGTGCCAGCAGCTTATCCCTCAGCGGTTACAATGAGCAGTTCTTC
j_call: TRBJ2-3; v_call: TRBV7-8; d_call: -; clone_size: few; cdr3_length: 14; cdr3_aa: CASSLAGYTDTQYF; cdr3_nt: TGTGCCAGCAGCTTAGCGGGGTACACAGATACGCAGTATTTT
j_call: TRBJ1-2; v_call: TRBV29-1; d_call: -; clone_size: many; cdr3_length: 12; cdr3_aa: CSVEGSNYGYTF; cdr3_nt: TGCAGCGTTGAAGGGTCTAACTATGGCTACACCTTC
j_call: TRBJ2-3; v_call: TRBV20-1; d_call: TRBD2; clone_size: many; cdr3_length: 15; cdr3_aa: CSARTLAGSTDTQYF; cdr3_nt: TGCAGTGCTAGGACCTTAGCGGGGTCCACAGATACGCAGTATTTT